This T cell receptor beta chain was observed in a study of shared clonotypes between healthy human individuals. A CD45RA+ naive subset and a CD45RA-negative memory subset were split from CD4+ cells. Original handling: There were no quality scores in the junction-only immunoSEQ sequences, so filtering differed. Assay: immunoSEQ multiplex PCR; the TCRdb copy retains only in-frame clones and omits some. V, J and clone size reflect that table, while D and trimming were determined from the DNA. Here the sample spans a few hundred thousand clones, approximately 97% being singletons. This CDR3 is 15 amino acids long. Between the trimmed V and J ends, which lost 3 bases and 8 bases, there was a span of 16 bases. Germline values: CDR1 MGHRA, CDR2 YSYEKL.

Material: naive CD4+ T cells sorted from blood. Subset specified: CD45RA+ positively selected. The source of this sequence is a woman aged 25-40 years in good health. V and J are TRBV4-1 and TRBJ1-4; D is perhaps TRBD1 (5 bases). CDR3 protein: CASSHPPRGGEKLFF. CDR3 nucleotides: TGCGCCAGCAGCCACCCACCGAGGGGTGGGGAAAAACTGTTTTTT.